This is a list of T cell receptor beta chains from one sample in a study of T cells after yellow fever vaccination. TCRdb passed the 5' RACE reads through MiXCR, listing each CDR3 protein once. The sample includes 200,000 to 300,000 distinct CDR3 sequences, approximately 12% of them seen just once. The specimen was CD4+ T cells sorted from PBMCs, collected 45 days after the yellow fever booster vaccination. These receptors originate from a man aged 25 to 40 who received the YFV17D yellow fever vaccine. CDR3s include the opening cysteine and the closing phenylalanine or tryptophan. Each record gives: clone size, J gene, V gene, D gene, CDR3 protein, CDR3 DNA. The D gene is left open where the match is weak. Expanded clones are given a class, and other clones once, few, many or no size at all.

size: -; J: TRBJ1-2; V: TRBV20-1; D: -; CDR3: CSARSAYVYGYTF; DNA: TGCAGTGCTAGATCAGCATACGTCTATGGCTACACCTTC
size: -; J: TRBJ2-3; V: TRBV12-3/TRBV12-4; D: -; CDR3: CASSLRGLSTDTQYF; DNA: TGTGCCAGCAGTTTACGGGGGCTTAGCACAGATACGCAGTATTTT
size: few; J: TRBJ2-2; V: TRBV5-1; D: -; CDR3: CASSSDIGELFF; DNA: TGCGCCAGCAGCTCGGATATCGGGGAGCTGTTTTTT
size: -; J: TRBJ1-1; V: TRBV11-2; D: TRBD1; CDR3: CASREQGSAFF; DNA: TGTGCCAGCAGGGAACAGGGGTCAGCTTTCTTT
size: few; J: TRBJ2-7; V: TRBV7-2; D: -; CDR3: CASSLGGLAYEQYF; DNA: TGTGCCAGCAGCTTAGGTGGGCTAGCCTACGAGCAGTACTTC
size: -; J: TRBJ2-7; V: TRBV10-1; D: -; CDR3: CASTKRSEEYF; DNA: TGCGCCAGCACCAAACGGAGTGAGGAGTACTTC
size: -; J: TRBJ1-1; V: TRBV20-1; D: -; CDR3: CSARDDTNHMNSEAFF; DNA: TGCAGTGCTAGAGATGATACAAACCACATGAACAGTGAAGCTTTCTTT
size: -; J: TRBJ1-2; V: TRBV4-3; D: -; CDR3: CASSQDRGRQLYGYTF; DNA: TGCGCCAGCAGCCAAGACAGGGGAAGACAGCTCTATGGCTACACCTTC
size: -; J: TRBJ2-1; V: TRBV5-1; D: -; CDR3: CASSLDQGEIYNEQFF; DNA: TGCGCCAGCAGCTTGGACCAAGGGGAGATTTACAATGAGCAGTTCTTC
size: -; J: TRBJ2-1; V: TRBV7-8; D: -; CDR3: CASSKRRDFSNEQFF; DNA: TGTGCCAGCAGCAAACGCAGGGACTTCAGCAATGAGCAGTTCTTC
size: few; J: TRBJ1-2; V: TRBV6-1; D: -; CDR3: CASSLTGLGGYTF; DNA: TGTGCCAGCAGTCTGACAGGTTTAGGAGGCTACACCTTC
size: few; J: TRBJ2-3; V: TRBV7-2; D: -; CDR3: CASSFRPGTDTQYF; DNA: TGTGCCAGCAGCTTTCGGCCCGGCACAGATACGCAGTATTTT
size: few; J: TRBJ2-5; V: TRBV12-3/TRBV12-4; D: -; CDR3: CASSLVPGYQETQYF; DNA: TGTGCCAGCAGTTTGGTTCCCGGGTACCAAGAGACCCAGTACTTC
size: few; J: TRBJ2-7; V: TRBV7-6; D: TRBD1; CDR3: CASSREQGAAGEQYF; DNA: TGTGCCAGCTCCAGGGAACAGGGGGCGGCGGGCGAGCAGTACTTC
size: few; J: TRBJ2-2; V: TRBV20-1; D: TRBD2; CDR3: CSAHSTSGQNTGELFF; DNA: TGCAGTGCACACTCGACTAGCGGACAAAACACCGGGGAGCTGTTTTTT
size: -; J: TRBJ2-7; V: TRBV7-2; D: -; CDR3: CASSLFNIESEQYF; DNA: TGTGCCAGCAGCTTATTCAACATCGAAAGCGAGCAGTACTTC
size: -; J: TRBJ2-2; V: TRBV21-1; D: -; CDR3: CASSKVGGSGELFF; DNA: TGTGCCAGCAGCAAAGTGGGGGGTTCCGGGGAGCTGTTTTTT
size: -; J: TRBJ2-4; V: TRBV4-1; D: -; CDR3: CASSQGLGGASDIQYF; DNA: TGCGCCAGCAGCCAAGGTTTGGGGGGGGCGTCGGACATTCAGTACTTC
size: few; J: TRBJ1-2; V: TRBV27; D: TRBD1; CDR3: CASGQQGAVSYTF; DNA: TGTGCCAGCGGGCAACAGGGGGCGGTGAGCTACACCTTC
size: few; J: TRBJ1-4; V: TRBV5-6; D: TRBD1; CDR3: CASSTGTGGEKLFF; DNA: TGTGCCAGCAGCACCGGGACAGGGGGCGAAAAACTGTTTTTT
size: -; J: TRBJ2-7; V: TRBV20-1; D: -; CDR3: CSATPTTNEQYF; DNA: TGCAGTGCTACACCAACAACTAACGAGCAGTACTTC
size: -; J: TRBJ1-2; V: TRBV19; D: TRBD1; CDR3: CASSSRTGANYGYTF; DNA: TGTGCCAGTAGTTCACGGACAGGCGCTAACTATGGCTACACCTTC
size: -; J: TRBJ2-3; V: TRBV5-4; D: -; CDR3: CASSLPRGPPSTDTQYF; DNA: TGTGCCAGCAGCTTGCCGCGGGGGCCTCCTAGCACAGATACGCAGTATTTT
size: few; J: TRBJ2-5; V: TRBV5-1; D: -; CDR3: CASSLTGVGSPETQYF; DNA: TGCGCCAGCAGCTTAACGGGAGTAGGTTCCCCAGAGACCCAGTACTTC
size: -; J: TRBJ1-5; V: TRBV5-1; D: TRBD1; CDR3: CASSLEGQGAQPQHF; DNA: TGCGCCAGCAGCTTAGAAGGGCAGGGGGCTCAGCCCCAGCATTTT
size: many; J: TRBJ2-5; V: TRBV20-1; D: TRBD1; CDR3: CSAGGTGQETQYF; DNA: TGCAGTGCTGGAGGGACAGGCCAAGAGACCCAGTACTTC
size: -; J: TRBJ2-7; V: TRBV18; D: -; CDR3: CASSPSSGEQYF; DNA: TGTGCCAGCTCACCCTCCAGTGGCGAGCAGTACTTC
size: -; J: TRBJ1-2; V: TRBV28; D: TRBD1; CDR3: CASVRTGGEYGYTF; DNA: TGTGCCAGCGTACGGACAGGGGGAGAGTATGGCTACACCTTC
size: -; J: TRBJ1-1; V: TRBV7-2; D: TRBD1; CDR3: CASSPTGVTEAFF; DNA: TGTGCCAGCAGCCCGACAGGGGTTACTGAAGCTTTCTTT
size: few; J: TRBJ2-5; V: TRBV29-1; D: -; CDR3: CSVEPLPETQYF; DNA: TGCAGCGTTGAACCCCTCCCCGAAACCCAGTACTTC
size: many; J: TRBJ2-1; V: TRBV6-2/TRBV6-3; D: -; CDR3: CASVRSSYNEQFF; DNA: TGTGCCAGCGTCAGAAGCTCCTACAATGAGCAGTTCTTC
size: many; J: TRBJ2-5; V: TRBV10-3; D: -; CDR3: CAITRDLKETQYF; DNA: TGTGCCATCACCCGGGACTTAAAAGAGACCCAGTACTTC
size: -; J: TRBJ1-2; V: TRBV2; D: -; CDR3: CASGIEGPGDTF; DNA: TGTGCCAGCGGAATTGAAGGCCCCGGGGACACCTTC
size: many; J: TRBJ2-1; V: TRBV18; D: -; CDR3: CASSSNNEQFF; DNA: TGTGCCAGCTCATCTAACAATGAGCAGTTCTTC
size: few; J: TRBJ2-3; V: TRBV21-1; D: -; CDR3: CASSRGNRAGEKTQYF; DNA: TGTGCCAGCAGCCGGGGGAATCGGGCAGGGGAGAAGACGCAGTATTTT
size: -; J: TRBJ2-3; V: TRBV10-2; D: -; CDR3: CASSEIRGKGADTQYF; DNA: TGCGCCAGCAGTGAGATCAGAGGGAAAGGGGCAGATACGCAGTATTTT
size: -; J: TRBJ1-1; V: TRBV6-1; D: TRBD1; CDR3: CASSHAVRGLTEAFF; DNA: TGTGCCAGCAGCCACGCCGTCAGGGGGCTCACTGAAGCTTTCTTT
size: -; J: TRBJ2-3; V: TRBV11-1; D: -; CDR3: CARGSGLLCTQYF; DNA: TGTGCCAGGGGCTCCGGGCTCCTCTGTACGCAGTATTTT
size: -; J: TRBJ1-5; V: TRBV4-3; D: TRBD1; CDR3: CASSQEGGQGRQPQHF; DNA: TGCGCCAGCAGCCAAGAGGGGGGACAGGGCAGACAGCCCCAGCATTTT
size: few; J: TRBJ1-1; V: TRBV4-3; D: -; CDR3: CASSQKNWGRTNTEAFF; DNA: TGCGCCAGCAGCCAAAAGAATTGGGGACGGACGAACACTGAAGCTTTCTTT
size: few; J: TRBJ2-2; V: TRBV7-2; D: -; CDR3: CASSSEGYTGELFF; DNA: TGTGCCAGCAGCTCCGAGGGTTATACCGGGGAGCTGTTTTTT
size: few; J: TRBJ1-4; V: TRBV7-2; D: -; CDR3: CASRSSRDAEKLFF; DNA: TGTGCCAGCCGTTCATCCCGGGATGCGGAAAAACTGTTTTTT
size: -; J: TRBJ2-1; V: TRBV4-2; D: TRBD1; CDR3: CASSQDQAGGTYNEQFF; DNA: TGTGCCAGCAGCCAAGATCAGGCAGGGGGCACCTACAATGAGCAGTTCTTC
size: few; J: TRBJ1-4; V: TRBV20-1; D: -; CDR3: CSARPQGLYEKLFF; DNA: TGCAGTGCACGCCCCCAGGGTCTGTATGAAAAACTGTTTTTT
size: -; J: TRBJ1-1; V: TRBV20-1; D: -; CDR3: CSATRTPARNTEAFF; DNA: TGCAGTGCTACCCGGACACCAGCTCGGAACACTGAAGCTTTCTTT
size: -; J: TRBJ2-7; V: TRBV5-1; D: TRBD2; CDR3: CASSIIAGVAYEQYF; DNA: TGCGCCAGCAGCATAATAGCGGGAGTTGCTTACGAGCAGTACTTC
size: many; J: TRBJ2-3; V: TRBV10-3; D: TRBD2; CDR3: CAISPLGTSGTDTQYF; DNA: TGTGCCATCAGCCCACTCGGGACTAGCGGGACAGATACGCAGTATTTT